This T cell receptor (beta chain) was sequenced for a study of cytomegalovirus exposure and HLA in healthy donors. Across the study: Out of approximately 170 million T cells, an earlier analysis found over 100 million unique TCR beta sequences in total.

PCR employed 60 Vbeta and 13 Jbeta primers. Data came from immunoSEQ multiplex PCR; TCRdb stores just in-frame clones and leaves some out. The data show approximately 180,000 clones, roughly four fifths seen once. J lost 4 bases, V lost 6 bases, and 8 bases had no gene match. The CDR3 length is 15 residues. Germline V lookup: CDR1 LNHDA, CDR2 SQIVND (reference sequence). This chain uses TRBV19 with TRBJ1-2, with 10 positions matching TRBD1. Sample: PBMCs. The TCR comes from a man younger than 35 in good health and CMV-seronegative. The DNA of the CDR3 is TGTGCCAGTAGGCAACCCGACAGGGGGCCCTATGGCTACACCTTC. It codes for CASRQPDRGPYGYTF. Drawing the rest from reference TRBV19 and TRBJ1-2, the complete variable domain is DGGITQSPKYLFRKEGQNVTLSCEQNLNHDAMYWYRQDPGQGLRLIYYSQIVNDFQKGDIAEGYSVSREKKESFPLTVTSAQKNPTAFYLCASRQPDRGPYGYTFGSGTRLTVV.